The T cell receptor beta chain under discussion was sequenced for a study of shared clonotypes between healthy human individuals. Findings and limits, study-wide: Since donors were few, the genetic and exposure-history diversity represented was limited. Sharing across a handful of donors was seen in 4% to 5% of naive CD4 clonotypes.

Sorted subsets were amplified in replicate PCRs using around 220 ng DNA, around 30,000 T cell genomes. Profiling relied on immunoSEQ multiplex PCR, and the TCRdb table lists in-frame clones only, not all of them. The table records about 800,000 clones, about 96% of them present only once. A word on this clone: Its antigen is not identified.

Naivety among CD8 cells was defined by CD45RO negativity and positive CCR7 selection, thereby excluding terminally differentiated effector memory CD45RA+ cells. All donors were Caucasian adults living in Nashville, Tennessee. From germline, CDR1 is LGHNA and CDR2 YSLEER. J gave up 4 bases and V 5 bases, and 5 bases lay outside the gene matches. The length of the CDR3 is 15 residues. The receptor was isolated from a man aged 25 to 45 in good health. The J gene is TRBJ2-7, the V gene TRBV4-3, with TRBD2 matching over 13 bases. The source material was naive CD8+ T cells sorted from blood. The CDR3 DNA reads as TGCGCCAGCAGCGCCGGACTAGCGGGAGCGTACGAGCAGTACTTC. Its protein product is CASSAGLAGAYEQYF.